These 29 T cell receptor beta chains were sequenced from one sample in a study of regulatory T cells in long-lasting Graves disease. The time point denotes: newly diagnosed GD, antithyroid drugs for less than 3 months. Extracted RNA from PBMCs served as the source of the TCR library. Combining iRepertoire HTBI primers with Arm-PCR of CDR3 regions, the authors built TCR beta libraries. TCRdb analysed the multiplex PCR reads with MiXCR anew, one entry per CDR3 protein. In the table there are 450,000 to 700,000 distinct CDR3 sequences, 13% of which are singletons. The sample was also reused in another study, on T cells in Graves' hyperthyroidism and ophthalmopathy.

The sequencing used peripheral blood mononuclear cells (PBMCs), collected at new diagnosis, from a patient treated with antithyroid drugs. These receptors came from a man aged 25 to 45 with Graves disease.

The rearrangement links TRBV4-2 to TRBJ2-1, with 8 bases that match TRBD2. The CDR3 covers 16 residues. Germline assignment: CDR1 LGHNA and CDR2 YNFKEQ. V dropped 0 bases and J dropped 6; count of bases not matched to a gene: 7. CDR3 sequence: CASSQEGTRNGNEQFF. The CDR3 region has the DNA TGTGCCAGCAGCCAAGAGGGGACTAGGAACGGCAATGAGCAGTTCTTC.

The chain has TRBV11-1 and TRBJ2-2; D remains unclear. CDR1 is SGHAT, CDR2 FQDESV, per germline (reference sequence). CDR3 size: 15 residues. V dropped 2 bases and J dropped 1 base, with 8 bases sitting between them. For the CDR3, the DNA is TGTGCCAGCAGCTTATTAGACTTGAACACCGGGGAGCTGTTTTTT. As protein: CASSLLDLNTGELFF.

Many counts were recorded for this clonotype. The chain is built from TRBV7-3 and TRBJ2-7; possible D gene TRBD2, 6 bases. The CDR3 totals 15 residues. Germline values: CDR1 SGHTA, CDR2 FQGTGA. The ends were cut back, 1 base at V and 0 bases at J, with 10 bases in the middle. CDR3 in DNA: TGTGCCAGCAGCTTAAATGGGGGGAGCTCCTACGAGCAGTACTTC. Translating gives CASSLNGGSSYEQYF.

CDR3 sequence: CASSGGRNYEQYF. The CDR3 region has the DNA TGTGCCAGCAGCGGGGGACGGAACTACGAGCAGTACTTC. The chain couples TRBV9 to TRBJ2-7; D could derive from TRBD1 or TRBD2 (5 bases each). The ends were cut back, 3 bases at V and 3 bases at J, with 10 bases in the middle. Germline CDR1 is SGDLS and CDR2 is YYNGEE. This CDR3 is built from 13 residues.

This clonotype occurred a few times. CDR3 loop: CASSLALAGTYEQYF. The DNA for the CDR3 is TGCGCCAGCAGCTTGGCACTAGCGGGAACCTACGAGCAGTACTTC. This chain links TRBV5-1 with TRBJ2-7; 10 bases align to TRBD2. CDR3 size: 15 residues. CDR1 and CDR2 (germline): SGHRS, YFSETQ. The trim removed 0 bases at V and 2 bases at J, leaving 2 bases unmatched.

This clonotype has a count of ten or more. The chain uses TRBV29-1 and TRBJ2-1, with 11 bases identical to TRBD2. The CDR3 has 14 residues. The germline V gene encodes CDR1 SQVTM and CDR2 ANQGSEA. Germline trimming cut 8 bases from V and 7 bases from J; bases unmatched to any gene: 10. In DNA, the CDR3 is TGCAGCCAGAGGGCTAGCGGGGGGAGGAATGAGCAGTTCTTC. This sequence encodes CSQRASGGRNEQFF.

Notes on this clonotype: This may stem from a read error, because a much larger clone lies one nucleotide away. The V gene is TRBV11-2, the J gene TRBJ1-2; 9 positions match TRBD1. Germline V gene data show CDR1 as SGHAT and CDR2 as FQNNGV. Losses at the gene ends were 8 bases for V and 8 bases for J; bases not matched to a gene: 15. CDR3 length: 15 amino acids. The DNA for the CDR3 is TGTGCCAGCGGCCCGGGGTGGACAGGGGCAATGGGCTACACCTTC. Amino acid sequence: CASGPGWTGAMGYTF.

Many counts were recorded for this clonotype. The chain links TRBV20-1 to TRBJ1-1; D is undetermined. This CDR3 has 15 amino acids. The V end lost 3 bases, the J end lost 0 bases, and 14 bases lay between the germline ends. From germline, CDR1 is DFQATT and CDR2 SNEGSKA (reference sequence). The CDR3 coding sequence is TGCAGTGCTAGCTTTCTCGGAGCCATGAACACTGAAGCTTTCTTT. Amino acids: CSASFLGAMNTEAFF.

In this sample, this clonotype turned up many times. The V gene is TRBV29-1, the J gene TRBJ2-7, with D perhaps TRBD1 (6 bases). Trimming cost V 3 bases and J 0 bases, with 15 bases left between them. This CDR3 has 15 residues. Per germline, CDR1 SQVTM and CDR2 ANQGSEA. CDR3 sequence reads: CSVEADSGSSYEQYF. CDR3 coding DNA: TGCAGCGTTGAGGCGGACAGTGGGAGCTCCTACGAGCAGTACTTC.

The chain has TRBV18 and TRBJ2-1; D is possibly TRBD2 (5 bases). With 2 bases removed from V and 5 bases from J, the gap between germline ends came to 25 bases. Germline CDR1 KGHSH, CDR2 LQKENI. The length of the CDR3 is 19 residues. Here the CDR3 DNA reads TGTGCCAGCTCACCAAGGGTACGGTCCAGGTGGGAGACGCACAATGAGCAGTTCTTC. Translated: CASSPRVRSRWETHNEQFF.

The chain recombines TRBV5-8 with TRBJ2-7; tentatively, D is TRBD1 or TRBD2 (5 bases each). This CDR3 has 15 residues. Trimming took off 4 bases at V and 3 bases at J, with 17 bases between the two ends. Germline V lookup: CDR1 SGHTS, CDR2 YDEGEE. CDR3 in amino acids: CASSSRDALRYEQYF. CDR3 sequence (DNA): TGTGCCAGCAGCAGCCGGGACGCCCTCCGCTACGAGCAGTACTTC.

This clonotype occurred a few times. The chain recombines TRBV25-1 with TRBJ2-5; 12 bases line up with TRBD2. CDR1 is MGHDK and CDR2 is SYGVNS in the germline V gene. V gave up 4 bases and J gave up 4 bases; unmatched junction bases: 4. The CDR3 consists of 15 residues. The CDR3 reads CASSAKTSGRETQYF. CDR3 coding DNA: TGTGCCAGCAGTGCCAAGACTAGCGGGAGAGAGACCCAGTACTTC.

This clonotype appeared many times. DNA of the CDR3: TGTGCCAGCAGTGACACAGGGTACACTGAAGCTTTCTTT. Translating it yields CASSDTGYTEAFF. The V and J genes are TRBV2 and TRBJ1-1; a weak D match, TRBD1 (6 bases). Trimming removed 3 bases at V and 3 bases at J, with 8 bases between. CDR1 and CDR2 (germline): SNHLY, FYNNEI. The CDR3 contains 13 residues.

J is TRBJ1-2 and V is TRBV7-2; D may be TRBD1 (6 bases). CDR1 is SGHTA, CDR2 FQGNSA, per germline. CDR3 size: 16 residues. Trimming removed 5 bases from V and 8 bases from J, with 24 bases in between. CDR3 region: CASSPTGTLGEAGYTF. The CDR3 DNA reads TGTGCCAGCAGCCCTACAGGGACTCTGGGGGAAGCGGGCTACACCTTC.

The V and J genes are TRBV27 and TRBJ2-7; D gene unclear. Germline V gene sequence: CDR1 MNHEY, CDR2 SMNVEV (reference sequence). V lost 2 bases, J lost 2 bases, and 10 bases lay in between. The CDR3 spans 14 residues. The CDR3 DNA follows: TGTGCCAGCAGTTTACTTGGCGGAGCCTACGAGCAGTACTTC. Translation: CASSLLGGAYEQYF.

This clonotype showed up just a few times. This rearrangement joins TRBV6-9 to TRBJ2-1, with 8 bases that match TRBD2. Germline CDR1 is MNHGY and CDR2 is SVAAGI. The CDR3 runs 14 residues. Trimming took 3 bases from V and 7 from J; bases not matched to a gene: 5. Written as DNA, the CDR3 is TGTGCCAGCAGTTACGGGAGGGGTGGGAATGAGCAGTTCTTC. This sequence encodes CASSYGRGGNEQFF.

As to this clonotype: A far larger clone is one base from this, pointing to a likely read error. This chain's CDR3 is CTSIGGRAATDTQYF. For the CDR3, the DNA is TGTACCAGCATTGGCGGGAGGGCCGCCACAGATACGCAGTATTTT. V and J are TRBV2 and TRBJ1-5, with 9 bases that match TRBD2. The DNA end is a closer match to TRBJ2-3, so the J assignment may be wrong. The CDR3 runs 15 residues. Looked up from germline, CDR1 is SNHLY and CDR2 is FYNNEI.

This clonotype showed up many times. The rearrangement links TRBV19 to TRBJ1-5, with TRBD1 matching over 9 bases. The CDR3 has 15 residues. CDR1 and CDR2 (germline): LNHDA, SQIVND (reference sequence). Losses at the gene ends were 5 bases for V and 4 bases for J; bases not matched to a gene: 6. CDR3 nucleotides: TGTGCCAGTAGTCTAAAACAGGGGGCAAATCAGCCCCAGCATTTT. It is translated as CASSLKQGANQPQHF. Full variable domain (rest looked up from reference TRBV19 and TRBJ1-5): DGGITQSPKYLFRKEGQNVTLSCEQNLNHDAMYWYRQDPGQGLRLIYYSQIVNDFQKGDIAEGYSVSREKKESFPLTVTSAQKNPTAFYLCASSLKQGANQPQHFGDGTRLSIL.

This clonotype has a count of ten or more. The chain's CDR3 is CATSLQLNTEAFF. CDR3 DNA sequence: TGTGCCACTTCCTTACAGTTGAACACTGAAGCTTTCTTT. The V gene is TRBV3-1, the J gene TRBJ1-1; D is unresolved. V lost 10 bases, J lost 0 bases, and 12 bases lay in between. Germline-derived CDR1 and CDR2 are LGHDT and YNNKEL (reference sequence). There are 13 residues in the CDR3.

This clonotype was counted a few times. This chain uses TRBV7-2 with TRBJ2-2; D ambiguous. Trimming cost V 5 bases and J 8 bases, with 12 bases left between them. The germline CDR1 and CDR2 sequences are SGHTA and FQGNSA. The CDR3 is made up of 13 amino acids. This CDR3 is CASSPSRAGELFF. CDR3 in DNA: TGTGCCAGCAGCCCCTCGAGAGCGGGGGAGCTGTTTTTT.

This clonotype was counted many times. The chain recombines TRBV27 with TRBJ2-3; possibly TRBD1 or TRBD2 for D (6 bases each). Germline V CDR1 and CDR2: MNHEY, SMNVEV (reference sequence). Trimming took off 8 bases at V and 6 bases at J, with 21 bases between the two ends. The CDR3 totals 15 residues. CDR3: CASRILGGGGDTQYF. The CDR3 DNA sequence: TGTGCCAGCCGCATCTTAGGAGGAGGGGGTGATACGCAGTATTTT.

This clonotype came up many times. V usage is TRBV20-1 and J usage is TRBJ2-2, with D perhaps matching TRBD2 (6 bases). V lost 4 bases to trimming and J lost 3 bases, with 12 bases between them. CDR1 and CDR2 from the germline V gene are DFQATT and SNEGSKA (reference sequence). This CDR3 spans 14 amino acids. CDR3 bases: TGCAGTGCTATCCGGGACTCAGACACCGGGGAGCTGTTTTTT. This sequence encodes CSAIRDSDTGELFF.

This clonotype was picked up many times. The V and J genes are TRBV9 and TRBJ2-3; no firm D call. With 0 bases removed from V and 15 bases from J, the gap between germline ends came to 17 bases. The germline gives CDR1 SGDLS, CDR2 YYNGEE. This CDR3 is 13 amino acids long. CDR3 in DNA: TGTGCCAGCAGCGTAGATGACGACTGGCAAGTCTATTTT. Its translation is CASSVDDDWQVYF.

Ten or more counts support this clonotype. V and J are TRBV6-1 and TRBJ2-7; 8 bases align to TRBD1. The CDR3 spans 15 residues. V trimming: 4 bases; J trimming: 6 bases; junction bases outside the gene matches: 11. Germline values: CDR1 MNHNS, CDR2 SASEGT. The CDR3 loop reads CASSVSTGTGIEQYF. The DNA for the CDR3 is TGTGCCAGCAGTGTATCAACCGGGACAGGAATCGAGCAGTACTTC.

The V and J genes are TRBV29-1 and TRBJ1-5, with TRBD1 as a possible D gene (6 bases). Germline V gives CDR1 SQVTM, CDR2 ANQGSEA. Trimming shortened V by 5 bases and J by 4 bases, and 12 bases separated the two germline ends. The CDR3 consists of 13 residues. The CDR3 is CSVRQEQNQPQHF. The CDR3 coding sequence is TGCAGCGTTAGACAGGAACAAAATCAGCCCCAGCATTTT.

This clonotype was seen a few times. This sequence may be a read error, since a much larger clone differs from it by one base. The rearrangement joins TRBV7-2 to TRBJ1-4, with 7 bases aligning to TRBD1. This CDR3 comprises 13 residues. In germline, CDR1 is SGHTA, CDR2 FQGNSA. The V gene end was trimmed by 0 bases and the J gene end by 12 bases; junction bases not matched to a gene: 4. The CDR3 sequence: CASSLATGEELFF. The DNA of the CDR3 is TGTGCCAGCAGCTTAGCCACAGGGGAAGAACTGTTTTTT. The full variable domain, in which reference TRBV7-2 and TRBJ1-4 provide the parts outside the CDR3, is GAGVSQSPSNKVTEKGKDVELRCDPISGHTALYWYRQSLGQGLEFLIYFQGNSAPDKSGLPSDRFSAERTGGSVSTLTIQRTQQEDSAVYLCASSLATGEELFFGSGTQLSVL.

This clonotype was seen a few times. The chain uses TRBV6-1 and TRBJ2-5; D is tentatively TRBD1 or TRBD2 (5 bases each). The CDR3 sequence is 14 residues long. CDR1 and CDR2 from the germline V gene are MNHNS and SASEGT. With 4 bases removed from V and 9 bases from J, the gap between germline ends came to 18 bases. The CDR3: CASSGDARRLSQYF. Written as DNA, the CDR3 is TGTGCCAGCAGTGGGGACGCCCGGCGGTTGTCCCAGTACTTC.

A word on this clonotype: This may be a read error: a much more frequent sequence differs by one nucleotide. Since the CDR3 does not end with the conserved phenylalanine or tryptophan, this likely comes from a read error. No DNA is shown, since the ends of the CDR3 on it are uncertain; the CDR3 is the one TCRdb lists. The V gene is TRBV24-1, the J gene TRBJ2-5; the table calls TRBD1, which could not be checked here. The CDR3 has 18 amino acids, counting both end residues. Germline-derived CDR1 and CDR2 are KGHDR and SFDVKD. CDR3 in amino acids: CATSDSFRKTGEEDTQYL.

This clonotype has more than one count but fewer than ten. The J gene is TRBJ1-1, the V gene TRBV29-1; 8 bases align to TRBD1. V trimming: 2 bases; J trimming: 7 bases; junction bases outside the gene matches: 3. In germline, CDR1 is SQVTM, CDR2 ANQGSEA. This CDR3 comprises 12 residues. CDR3: CSVETGGSEAFF. CDR3 DNA: TGCAGCGTTGAAACAGGGGGGAGTGAAGCTTTCTTT. The whole variable domain, filled in from reference TRBV29-1 and TRBJ1-1, reads SAVISQKPSRDICQRGTSLTIQCQVDSQVTMMFWYRQQPGQSLTLIATANQGSEATYESGFVIDKFPISRPNLTFSTLTVSNMSPEDSSIYLCSVETGGSEAFFGQGTRLTVV.